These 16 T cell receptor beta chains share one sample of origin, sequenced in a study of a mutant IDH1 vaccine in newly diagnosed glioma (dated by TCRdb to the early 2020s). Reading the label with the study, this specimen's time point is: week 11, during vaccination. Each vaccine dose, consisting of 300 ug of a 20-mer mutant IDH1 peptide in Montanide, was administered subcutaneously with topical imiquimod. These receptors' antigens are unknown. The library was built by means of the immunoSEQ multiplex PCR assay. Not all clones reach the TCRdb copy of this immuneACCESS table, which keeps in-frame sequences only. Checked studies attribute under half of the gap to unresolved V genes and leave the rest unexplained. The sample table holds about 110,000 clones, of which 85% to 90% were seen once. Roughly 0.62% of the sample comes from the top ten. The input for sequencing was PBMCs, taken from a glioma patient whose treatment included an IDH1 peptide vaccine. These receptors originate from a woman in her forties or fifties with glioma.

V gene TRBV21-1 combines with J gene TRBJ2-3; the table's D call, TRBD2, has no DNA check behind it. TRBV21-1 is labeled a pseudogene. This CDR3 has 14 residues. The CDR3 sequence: CASSKKRATDTQYF. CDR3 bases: TGTGCCAGCAGCAAAAAGCGGGCCACAGATACGCAGTATTTT.

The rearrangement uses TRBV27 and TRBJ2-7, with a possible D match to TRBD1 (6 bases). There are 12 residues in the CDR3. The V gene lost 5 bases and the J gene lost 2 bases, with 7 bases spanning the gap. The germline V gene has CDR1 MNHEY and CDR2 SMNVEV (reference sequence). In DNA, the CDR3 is TGTGCCAGCAGTGGGACACCCTACGAGCAGTACTTC. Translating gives CASSGTPYEQYF.

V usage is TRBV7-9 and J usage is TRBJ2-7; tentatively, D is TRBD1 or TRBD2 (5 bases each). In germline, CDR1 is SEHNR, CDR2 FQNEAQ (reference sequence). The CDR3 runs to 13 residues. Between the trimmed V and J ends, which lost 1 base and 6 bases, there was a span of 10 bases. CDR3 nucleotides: TGTGCCAGCAGCTTAGTTTGGGGACCCGAGCAGTACTTC. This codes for CASSLVWGPEQYF.

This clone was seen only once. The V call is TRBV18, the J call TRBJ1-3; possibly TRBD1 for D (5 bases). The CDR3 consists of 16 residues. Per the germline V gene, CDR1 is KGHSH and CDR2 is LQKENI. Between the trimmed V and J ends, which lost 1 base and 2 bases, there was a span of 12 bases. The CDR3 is CASSPRDLGAGNTIYF. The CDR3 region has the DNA TGTGCCAGCTCACCACGGGACCTAGGGGCTGGAAACACCATATATTTT. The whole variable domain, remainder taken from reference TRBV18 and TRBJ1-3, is NAGVMQNPRHLVRRRGQEARLRCSPMKGHSHVYWYRQLPEEGLKFMVYLQKENIIDESGMPKERFSAEFPKEGPSILRIQQVVRGDSAAYFCASSPRDLGAGNTIYFGEGSWLTVV.

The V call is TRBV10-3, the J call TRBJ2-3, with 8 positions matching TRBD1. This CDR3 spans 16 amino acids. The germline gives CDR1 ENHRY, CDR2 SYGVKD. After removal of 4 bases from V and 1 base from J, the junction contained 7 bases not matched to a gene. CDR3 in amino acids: CAISGGQGRGTDTQYF. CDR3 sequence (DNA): TGTGCCATCAGTGGCGGACAGGGACGAGGCACAGATACGCAGTATTTT.

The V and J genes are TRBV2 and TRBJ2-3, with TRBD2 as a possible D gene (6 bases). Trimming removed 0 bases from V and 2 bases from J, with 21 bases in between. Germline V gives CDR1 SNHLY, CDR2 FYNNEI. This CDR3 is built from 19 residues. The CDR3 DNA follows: TGTGCCAGCAGTGAAGCGGGGGTTCTGGAGGGGACCAACACAGATACGCAGTATTTT. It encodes CASSEAGVLEGTNTDTQYF.

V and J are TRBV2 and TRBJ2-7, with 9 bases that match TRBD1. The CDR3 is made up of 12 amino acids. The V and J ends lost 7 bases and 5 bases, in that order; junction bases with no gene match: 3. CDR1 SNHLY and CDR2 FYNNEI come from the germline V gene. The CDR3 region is CASIRTGDEQYF. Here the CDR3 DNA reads TGTGCCAGCATCCGGACAGGGGACGAGCAGTACTTC.

CDR3 loop: CASRYYSGGTDTQYF. CDR3 bases: TGTGCCAGCCGTTACTACTCTGGGGGGACAGATACGCAGTATTTT. The V and J genes are TRBV27 and TRBJ2-3, with D perhaps TRBD2 (6 bases). The V end was cut by 8 bases, the J end by 3 bases, with 18 bases between. The CDR3 consists of 15 residues. CDR1 is MNHEY and CDR2 is SMNVEV in the germline V gene (reference sequence).

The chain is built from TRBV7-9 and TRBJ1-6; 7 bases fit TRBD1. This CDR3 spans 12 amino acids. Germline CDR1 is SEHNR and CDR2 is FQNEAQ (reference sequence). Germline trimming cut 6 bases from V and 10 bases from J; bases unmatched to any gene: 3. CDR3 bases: TGTGCCAGCAGTGACAGGGAATCACCCCTCCACTTT. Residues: CASSDRESPLHF.

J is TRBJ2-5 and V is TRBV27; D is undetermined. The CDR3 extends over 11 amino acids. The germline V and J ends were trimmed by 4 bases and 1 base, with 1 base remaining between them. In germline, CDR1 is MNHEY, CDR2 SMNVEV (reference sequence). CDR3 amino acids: CASSSQETQYF. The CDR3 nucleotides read TGTGCCAGCAGTTCCCAAGAGACCCAGTACTTC.

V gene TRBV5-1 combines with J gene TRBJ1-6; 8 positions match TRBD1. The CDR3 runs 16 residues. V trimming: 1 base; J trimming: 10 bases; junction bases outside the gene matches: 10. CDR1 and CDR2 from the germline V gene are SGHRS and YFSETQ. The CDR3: CASSLQGADLESPLHF. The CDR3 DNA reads TGCGCCAGCAGCTTGCAGGGGGCGGACCTAGAGTCACCCCTCCACTTT.

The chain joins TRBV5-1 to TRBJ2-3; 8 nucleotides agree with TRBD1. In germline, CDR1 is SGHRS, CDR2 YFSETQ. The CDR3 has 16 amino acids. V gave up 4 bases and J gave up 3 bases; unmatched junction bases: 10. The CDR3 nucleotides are TGCGCCAGCAGCATACAGGGGGAGGTCGTTACAGATACGCAGTATTTT. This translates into CASSIQGEVVTDTQYF.

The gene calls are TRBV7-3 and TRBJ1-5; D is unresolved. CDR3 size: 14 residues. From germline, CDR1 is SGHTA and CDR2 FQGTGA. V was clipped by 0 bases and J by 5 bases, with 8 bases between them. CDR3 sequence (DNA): TGTGCCAGCAGCTTAACAGTGAACGATCAGCCCCAGCATTTT. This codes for CASSLTVNDQPQHF.

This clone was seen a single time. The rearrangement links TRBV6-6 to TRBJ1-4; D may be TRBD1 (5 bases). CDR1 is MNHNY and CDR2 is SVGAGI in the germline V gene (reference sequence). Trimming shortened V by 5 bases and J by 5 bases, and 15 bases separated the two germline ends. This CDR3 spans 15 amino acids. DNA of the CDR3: TGTGCCAGCAGTAACCGACGGGGGGGGAATGAAAAACTGTTTTTT. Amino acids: CASSNRRGGNEKLFF.

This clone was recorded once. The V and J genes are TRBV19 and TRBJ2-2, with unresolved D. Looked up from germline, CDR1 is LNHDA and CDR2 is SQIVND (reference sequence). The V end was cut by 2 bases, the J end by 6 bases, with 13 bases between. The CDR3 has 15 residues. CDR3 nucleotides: TGTGCCAGTAGTATACAAGCAGGTACTCCCGGGGAGCTGTTTTTT. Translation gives CASSIQAGTPGELFF.

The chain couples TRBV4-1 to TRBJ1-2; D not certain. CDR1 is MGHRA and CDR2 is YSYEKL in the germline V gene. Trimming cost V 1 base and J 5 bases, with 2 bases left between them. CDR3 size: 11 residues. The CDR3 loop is CASSQGYGYTF. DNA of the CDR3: TGCGCCAGCAGCCAAGGGTATGGCTACACCTTC.